A selection of T cell receptor beta chains follows, all from one sample in a study of blood T cells in healthy people across ages. A single record per CDR3 protein comes from TCRdb applying MiXCR to the 5' RACE reads. The sample lists 380,000 or so distinct CDR3 sequences; about 52% were seen once. The sample taken for sequencing was blood. These receptors were collected from a man aged 60 to 75 in good health. Each CDR3 is given with its conserved first and last residue. D genes are given only for firm matches. Expanded clones get a size class; other rows say once, few or many, or leave the size out.

v_gene: TRBV20-1; j_gene: TRBJ2-3; abundance: few; d_gene: -; CDR3aa: CSATRGRSDTQYF; CDR3nt: TGCAGTGCCACCAGGGGAAGGTCAGATACGCAGTATTTT
v_gene: TRBV20-1; j_gene: TRBJ2-6; abundance: -; d_gene: -; CDR3aa: CSAEGISANVLTF; CDR3nt: TGCAGTGCTGAAGGGATTTCGGCCAACGTCCTGACTTTC
v_gene: TRBV20-1; j_gene: TRBJ2-1; abundance: -; d_gene: TRBD2; CDR3aa: CSARDPSGRIREQFF; CDR3nt: TGCAGTGCTAGAGATCCCAGCGGGAGAATCAGGGAGCAGTTCTTC
v_gene: TRBV4-2; j_gene: TRBJ1-1; abundance: few; d_gene: -; CDR3aa: CASSQEAGGGTEAFF; CDR3nt: TGTGCCAGCAGCCAAGAGGCTGGGGGGGGCACTGAAGCTTTCTTT
v_gene: TRBV20-1; j_gene: TRBJ2-3; abundance: few; d_gene: -; CDR3aa: CSARFGSTDTQYF; CDR3nt: TGCAGTGCTAGATTTGGGAGCACAGATACGCAGTATTTT
v_gene: TRBV7-8; j_gene: TRBJ2-7; abundance: -; d_gene: -; CDR3aa: CASSLALPGQKNEQYF; CDR3nt: TGTGCCAGCAGCTTAGCACTACCGGGCCAAAAGAACGAGCAGTACTTC
v_gene: TRBV7-2; j_gene: TRBJ1-2; abundance: few; d_gene: -; CDR3aa: CASSLAVQLYGYTF; CDR3nt: TGTGCCAGCAGCTTAGCTGTCCAGCTCTATGGCTACACCTTC
v_gene: TRBV5-1; j_gene: TRBJ2-3; abundance: -; d_gene: -; CDR3aa: CASSPRVAETDTQYF; CDR3nt: TGCGCCAGCAGCCCGCGGGTAGCGGAGACAGATACGCAGTATTTT
v_gene: TRBV20-1; j_gene: TRBJ1-4; abundance: -; d_gene: -; CDR3aa: CSARESRDRNEKLFF; CDR3nt: TGCAGTGCTAGAGAGTCCCGGGACCGGAATGAAAAACTGTTTTTT
v_gene: TRBV20-1; j_gene: TRBJ2-7; abundance: -; d_gene: TRBD2; CDR3aa: CSARSGTSRLEQYF; CDR3nt: TGCAGTGCTAGATCCGGGACTAGCCGTCTCGAGCAGTACTTC